This is a list of T cell receptor beta chains from one sample in a study of T cells after yellow fever vaccination. TCRdb used MiXCR to reprocess the 5' RACE reads, holding one entry per CDR3 protein. This table has 500,000 to 650,000 distinct CDR3 sequences, 12% appearing once. Sequences were derived from PBMCs, sampled on the day of the yellow fever booster vaccination. These receptors were taken from a man aged 25-45 years who received the YFV17D yellow fever vaccine. CDR3s include the opening cysteine and the closing phenylalanine or tryptophan. Clone size is stated in some rows and not others, as once, few, many or a class when expanded.

V	size	CDR3
TRBV6-6	NA	CASSYVSNYGYTF
TRBV20-1	few	CSALGEPQHF
TRBV4-3	few	CASSRADGNYGYTF
TRBV7-2	few	CASRRSGINYEQYF
TRBV6-1	few	CASSPRQGLGPNGYTF
TRBV27	NA	CASRINRDRGVNTEAFF
TRBV3-1	NA	CASSPRGAGIPYEQYF
TRBV5-1	few	CASSFTPLAGAYNEQFF
TRBV28	few	CASSRTSGSPNNEQFF
TRBV5-1	NA	CASRDSANEKLFF